The clone carrying this TCR beta chain came up a few times. Its matching antigen is unknown. TCR beta CDR3 regions were amplified from RNA transcripts. The HTBI primer set was used in a first-round RT-PCR of the TCR CDR3. From the multiplex PCR reads, TCRdb called clonotypes with MiXCR, one entry per CDR3 protein. The sample carries 400,000 or so distinct CDR3 sequences, roughly 15% recorded once. Exclusion criteria comprised uncontrolled infection, other autoimmune disease, pregnancy or lactation. For the diagnoses, clinical symptoms, serum thyroxine and TRAb, thyroid ultrasound and orbital computed tomography were used. The data stem from a study of T cells in Graves' hyperthyroidism and ophthalmopathy. Looking at the study overall: Before treatment of any kind, peripheral blood was taken at initial diagnosis.

Study-wide points: In blood, most of the thyroid clonotypes expanded above 0.001 were also present.

This sequence was found in a woman aged 55-69 years with Graves' ophthalmopathy. Sequenced sample: blood.

The CDR3 spells CASSPRQRGSPLHF. CDR3 in DNA: TGTGCCAGCAGCCCACGACAACGGGGATCACCCCTCCACTTT. The rearrangement joins TRBV9 to TRBJ1-6; D call uncertain. Germline loops: CDR1 SGDLS, CDR2 YYNGEE. The CDR3 is 14 residues long. Trimming pared 4 bases from V and 10 bases from J, leaving 15 bases between.